These 30 T cell receptor beta chains were sequenced from one sample in a study of shared clonotypes between healthy human individuals. Data came from immunoSEQ multiplex PCR; TCRdb stores just in-frame clones and leaves some out. The sample consists of hundreds of thousands of clones, around 74% of them appearing once. Sequenced: memory CD4+ T cells sorted from blood. As for subset: CD45RA-negative fraction. These receptors all stem from a woman in her 30s in good health.

The chain uses TRBV15 and TRBJ2-1, with D perhaps being TRBD1 or TRBD2 (5 bases each). The length of the CDR3 is 15 residues. The V end lost 7 bases, the J end lost 7 bases, and 20 bases lay between the germline ends. Per germline, CDR1 LNHNV and CDR2 YYDKDF (reference sequence). CDR3 DNA sequence: TGTGCCACCATGGGGCAAGCGGCAGCGGAGAATGAGCAGTTCTTC. This sequence encodes CATMGQAAAENEQFF.

This rearrangement joins TRBV5-1 to TRBJ2-6; tentative D call: TRBD1 (5 bases). The CDR3 loop spans 16 amino acids. Looked up from germline, CDR1 is SGHRS and CDR2 is YFSETQ. V lost 0 bases, J lost 3 bases, and 10 bases lay in between. The CDR3 loop reads CASSLVLDSGANVLTF. DNA of the CDR3: TGCGCCAGCAGCTTGGTCCTCGACAGTGGGGCCAACGTCCTGACTTTC. Full variable domain (missing parts from reference TRBV5-1 and TRBJ2-6): KAGVTQTPRYLIKTRGQQVTLSCSPISGHRSVSWYQQTPGQGLQFLFEYFSETQRNKGNFPGRFSGRQFSNSRSEMNVSTLELGDSALYLCASSLVLDSGANVLTFGAGSRLTVL.

The gene calls are TRBV6-5 and TRBJ2-3; 15 bases fit TRBD2. This CDR3 has 15 residues. The germline V gene encodes CDR1 MNHEY and CDR2 SVGAGI. V gave up 6 bases and J gave up 5 bases; unmatched junction bases: 3. DNA for the CDR3: TGTGCCAGCAGATGGACTAGCGGGAGGGTAGATACGCAGTATTTT. Residues: CASRWTSGRVDTQYF.

The gene calls are TRBV27 and TRBJ1-5; 10 bases agree with TRBD1. This CDR3 comprises 17 residues. V was pared by 8 bases and J by 5 bases, with 15 bases of the junction left unmatched. Germline V gives CDR1 MNHEY, CDR2 SMNVEV (reference sequence). CDR3 nucleotides: TGTGCCAGCCTTATGGGGACAGGGGACGCTAATTATCAGCCCCAGCATTTT. Protein sequence: CASLMGTGDANYQPQHF.

This clone was recorded once. The rearrangement joins TRBV5-1 to TRBJ2-3, with TRBD1 identical over 7 bases. The V segment lost 4 bases and the J segment 0 bases; nucleotides outside the gene matches: 8. The germline CDR1 and CDR2 sequences are SGHRS and YFSETQ. CDR3 length: 16 residues. DNA of the CDR3: TGCGCCAGCAGCACGTCGACAGGGCCTAGCACAGATACGCAGTATTTT. This encodes CASSTSTGPSTDTQYF.

The chain uses TRBV7-9 and TRBJ1-5, with TRBD1 as a possible D gene (5 bases). The germline V gene encodes CDR1 SEHNR and CDR2 FQNEAQ (reference sequence). The CDR3 runs 15 residues. V lost 2 bases to trimming and J lost 8 bases, with 16 bases between them. CDR3 DNA: TGTGCCAGCAGCTTAAAAGGGAAGGGAGGGGAGCCCCAGCATTTT. Translated: CASSLKGKGGEPQHF.

The V and J genes are TRBV7-2 and TRBJ1-2; 8 nucleotides line up with TRBD1. Per the germline V gene, CDR1 is SGHTA and CDR2 is FQGNSA. The CDR3 consists of 14 residues. The V and J ends lost 5 bases and 6 bases, in that order; junction bases with no gene match: 8. DNA for the CDR3: TGTGCCAGCAGCCCTAGGACAGGGTCGGATGGCTACACCTTC. Translated: CASSPRTGSDGYTF.

The V call is TRBV27, the J call TRBJ2-7; 7 bases map to TRBD1. Germline assignment: CDR1 MNHEY and CDR2 SMNVEV (reference sequence). The CDR3 consists of 14 residues. V shed 8 bases and J 0 bases; nucleotides not matched to a gene: 7. The CDR3 region is CASCRDSYSYEQYF. Here the CDR3 DNA reads TGTGCCAGCTGCCGGGACAGCTACTCCTACGAGCAGTACTTC.

The chain joins TRBV25-1 to TRBJ2-7; the match to TRBD1 covers 7 bases. Germline lookup yields CDR1 MGHDK and CDR2 SYGVNS. V gave up 2 bases and J gave up 1 base; unmatched junction bases: 2. This CDR3 has 14 residues. The CDR3, as DNA: TGTGCCAGCAGTGAACGACAGGGTTCCTACGAGCAGTACTTC. It encodes CASSERQGSYEQYF.

The rearrangement joins TRBV15 to TRBJ2-1, with TRBD2 identical over 14 bases. The CDR3 has 21 amino acids. J lost 1 base, V lost 0 bases, and 11 bases had no gene match. The V gene's germline CDR1 is LNHNV and CDR2 YYDKDF (reference sequence). The CDR3 reads CATSRDLPGLAGVQSYNEQFF. DNA for the CDR3: TGTGCCACCAGCAGAGACTTACCGGGACTAGCGGGAGTTCAGTCCTACAATGAGCAGTTCTTC.

V and J are TRBV7-9 and TRBJ2-1; 7 bases map to TRBD2. This CDR3 contains 14 residues. Trimming took 1 base from V and 10 from J; bases not matched to a gene: 7. Germline loops: CDR1 SEHNR, CDR2 FQNEAQ (reference sequence). CDR3 DNA sequence: TGTGCCAGCAGCTTAGTGCGGGAGTTGAGGGAGCAGTTCTTC. As protein: CASSLVRELREQFF.

The gene calls are TRBV27 and TRBJ1-3; 9 positions agree with TRBD1. Trimming cost V 5 bases and J 8 bases; bases outside gene matches: 4. CDR1 is MNHEY, CDR2 SMNVEV, per germline (reference sequence). This CDR3 has 13 amino acids. The CDR3 sequence is CASSPRDRDTIYF. DNA of the CDR3: TGTGCCAGCAGTCCCCGGGACAGGGACACCATATATTTT.

The genes are TRBV14 and TRBJ2-3; 8 bases fit TRBD2. V dropped 0 bases and J dropped 5; count of bases not matched to a gene: 13. The CDR3 is 18 amino acids. Germline V gives CDR1 SGHDN, CDR2 FVKESK. The CDR3 DNA reads TGTGCCAGCAGCCAAGAGTTCGGCCCTAGCGGGTTTGGAGATACGCAGTATTTT. Translation gives CASSQEFGPSGFGDTQYF.

The chain uses TRBV6-5 and TRBJ1-5; 7 bases are a match to TRBD1. V lost 8 bases to trimming and J lost 5 bases; unmatched junction nucleotides: 12. This CDR3 has 15 residues. CDR1 and CDR2 from the germline V gene are MNHEY and SVGAGI. The CDR3 reads CASSKGQETHQPQHF. The DNA for the CDR3 is TGTGCCAGCTCTAAAGGACAGGAGACCCATCAGCCCCAGCATTTT.

The chain recombines TRBV27 with TRBJ1-5; D remains unclear. The germline gives CDR1 MNHEY, CDR2 SMNVEV (reference sequence). The length of the CDR3 is 12 residues. Trimming cost V 3 bases and J 6 bases, with 6 bases left between them. CDR3 amino acids: CASSFGSQPQHF. DNA of the CDR3: TGTGCCAGCAGTTTTGGGAGTCAGCCCCAGCATTTT.

J is TRBJ2-5 and V is TRBV5-1; the match to TRBD2 covers 15 bases. After removal of 4 bases from V and 1 base from J, the junction contained 8 bases not matched to a gene. Looked up from germline, CDR1 is SGHRS and CDR2 is YFSETQ. CDR3 length equals 18 residues. In DNA, the CDR3 is TGCGCCAGCAGCGCGGGACTAGCGGGAGGATTAATCCAAGAGACCCAGTACTTC. Translating gives CASSAGLAGGLIQETQYF.

The chain has TRBV28 and TRBJ1-3; maybe TRBD1 (5 bases). Deletions cut 5 bases from V and 2 bases from J, with 13 bases between. Germline V gives CDR1 MDHEN, CDR2 SYDVKM. This CDR3 spans 15 amino acids. The CDR3 DNA reads as TGTGCCAGCAGTCCCTCGACAGCAGCTGGAAACACCATATATTTT. Translation gives CASSPSTAAGNTIYF.

The chain recombines TRBV5-1 with TRBJ1-3, with D possibly TRBD1 on 5 matching bases. Germline CDR1 is SGHRS and CDR2 is YFSETQ. This CDR3 spans 14 amino acids. The ends were cut back, 4 bases at V and 1 base at J, with 9 bases in the middle. CDR3 region: CASSRGVSGNTIYF. The DNA for the CDR3 is TGCGCCAGCAGCCGAGGGGTATCTGGAAACACCATATATTTT.

The chain is built from TRBV29-1 and TRBJ1-4; no reliable D call. There are 13 residues in the CDR3. Germline V lookup: CDR1 SQVTM, CDR2 ANQGSEA. Trimming stripped 7 bases from V and 5 bases from J, with 14 bases between. In nucleotides, the CDR3 is TGCAGCGCCGAGGAGGATTCCAATGAAAAACTGTTTTTT. The encoded protein is CSAEEDSNEKLFF.

A single count supports this clone. The chain combines TRBV11-2 with TRBJ2-7; the D gene is possibly TRBD1 (5 bases). Germline V CDR1 and CDR2: SGHAT, FQNNGV. This CDR3 has 14 residues. The ends were cut back, 0 bases at V and 5 bases at J, with 11 bases in the middle. The CDR3 loop is CASSLDRGPHEQYF. In DNA, the CDR3 is TGTGCCAGCAGCTTAGATAGGGGTCCCCACGAGCAGTACTTC. The full variable domain, completed using reference TRBV11-2 and TRBJ2-7, is EAGVAQSPRYKIIEKRQSVAFWCNPISGHATLYWYQQILGQGPKLLIQFQNNGVVDDSQLPKDRFSAERLKGVDSTLKIQPAKLEDSAVYLCASSLDRGPHEQYFGPGTRLTVT.

The CDR3 coding sequence is TGCGCCAGCAGACGGCTAGCGGGAGTAGGGGCAGATACGCAGTATTTT. Translation: CASRRLAGVGADTQYF. The chain combines TRBV5-1 with TRBJ2-3; 10 bases map to TRBD2. Germline values: CDR1 SGHRS, CDR2 YFSETQ. CDR3 length: 16 residues. Trimming cost V 5 bases and J 4 bases; bases outside gene matches: 10.

This sequence joins TRBV27 and TRBJ2-1; D gene ambiguous. CDR1 is MNHEY and CDR2 is SMNVEV in the germline V gene (reference sequence). This CDR3 region has 15 residues. V was shortened by 0 bases and J by 4 bases, with 10 bases between the two germline ends. CDR3 amino acids: CASSLSWAVYNEQFF. DNA of the CDR3: TGTGCCAGCAGTTTATCGTGGGCAGTTTACAATGAGCAGTTCTTC.

This sequence joins TRBV5-5 and TRBJ2-7, with a possible D match to TRBD2 (5 bases). Between the trimmed V and J ends, which lost 1 base and 2 bases, there was a span of 19 bases. Germline CDR1 is SGHKS and CDR2 is YYEKEE (reference sequence). This CDR3 has 17 amino acids. The CDR3 sequence: CASSLYFLEGSPYEQYF. The CDR3 nucleotides are TGTGCCAGCAGCTTGTATTTTTTAGAGGGAAGTCCCTACGAGCAGTACTTC.

This rearrangement joins TRBV27 to TRBJ1-5, with unresolved D. From germline, CDR1 is MNHEY and CDR2 SMNVEV (reference sequence). The ends were cut back, 4 bases at V and 2 bases at J, with 12 bases in the middle. CDR3 length: 15 residues. CDR3 nucleotide sequence: TGTGCCAGCAGTTCGGCCGGCGCGGGCAATCAGCCCCAGCATTTT. Protein sequence: CASSSAGAGNQPQHF.

V and J are TRBV5-1 and TRBJ1-2, with TRBD1 matching 12 bases. The germline V gene encodes CDR1 SGHRS and CDR2 YFSETQ. CDR3 size: 18 residues. The V segment lost 4 bases and the J segment 4 bases; nucleotides outside the gene matches: 14. CDR3: CASSPGRDRGRIAYGYTF. The CDR3 region has the DNA TGCGCCAGCAGCCCCGGGAGGGACAGGGGGCGCATAGCCTATGGCTACACCTTC. The complete variable domain, with remaining parts taken from reference TRBV5-1 and TRBJ1-2, reads KAGVTQTPRYLIKTRGQQVTLSCSPISGHRSVSWYQQTPGQGLQFLFEYFSETQRNKGNFPGRFSGRQFSNSRSEMNVSTLELGDSALYLCASSPGRDRGRIAYGYTFGSGTRLTVV.

The genes are TRBV21-1 and TRBJ2-7; the table's D gene call, TRBD1, was not cross checked with the DNA. TRBV21-1 counts as a pseudogene. The CDR3 is 14 residues long. Here the CDR3 reads CASSTGQINYEQYF. In DNA, the CDR3 is TGTGCCAGCAGCACCGGACAGATTAACTACGAGCAGTACTTC.

V usage is TRBV5-1 and J usage is TRBJ2-7; tentatively, D is TRBD1 (5 bases). CDR3 length equals 13 residues. Trimming took off 5 bases at V and 3 bases at J, with 12 bases between the two ends. Germline V lookup: CDR1 SGHRS, CDR2 YFSETQ. The chain's CDR3 is CASSRGRFYEQYF. CDR3 nucleotide sequence: TGCGCCAGCAGTAGGGGAAGGTTCTACGAGCAGTACTTC.

The chain carries TRBV5-1 and TRBJ2-7; D tentatively reads TRBD1 or TRBD2 (5 bases each). V was cut by 4 bases and J by 0 bases, with 8 bases left in between. Germline lookup yields CDR1 SGHRS and CDR2 YFSETQ. There are 13 residues in the CDR3. Here the CDR3 DNA reads TGCGCCAGCAGCACCGGGACCTCCTACGAGCAGTACTTC. As protein: CASSTGTSYEQYF.

The rearrangement uses TRBV11-2 and TRBJ1-4; D is possibly TRBD1 (5 bases). Trimming left V 5 bases short and J 3 bases short, with 16 bases between. CDR1 is SGHAT and CDR2 is FQNNGV in the germline V gene. The CDR3 has 16 amino acids. Here the CDR3 reads CASSPIGGRANEKLFF. The CDR3 DNA is TGTGCCAGCAGCCCCATCGGGGGTCGGGCTAATGAAAAACTGTTTTTT.

This clone was seen a few times. The chain has TRBV11-2 and TRBJ2-7; D assignment may be TRBD1 or TRBD2 (5 bases each). In germline, CDR1 is SGHAT, CDR2 FQNNGV. The length of the CDR3 is 16 residues. Trimming pared 1 base from V and 3 bases from J, leaving 16 bases between. The CDR3 DNA is TGTGCCAGCAGCTTAGCCGGGACCGTTCCTAGCTACGAGCAGTACTTC. It yields the protein CASSLAGTVPSYEQYF. Supplemented by reference TRBV11-2 and TRBJ2-7, the full variable domain reads EAGVAQSPRYKIIEKRQSVAFWCNPISGHATLYWYQQILGQGPKLLIQFQNNGVVDDSQLPKDRFSAERLKGVDSTLKIQPAKLEDSAVYLCASSLAGTVPSYEQYFGPGTRLTVT.